The 21 T cell receptor beta chains reported below all come from one sample, sequenced in a study of radiotherapy plus CTLA-4 blockade in lung cancer. Profiled with immunoSEQ multiplex PCR; TCRdb holds only in-frame clones, not every one. The table records tens of thousands of clones, less than 85% of them present only once. Sample: peripheral blood, taken from a patient treated with radiotherapy plus ipilimumab. The receptors were sampled from a human donor with non-small cell lung cancer who had stable disease on radiotherapy plus ipilimumab.

The rearrangement uses TRBV12-5 and TRBJ1-2; D is unclear. Germline V gene lookup returns CDR1 LGHNT and CDR2 FRNRAP. The CDR3 spans 14 residues. V lost 0 bases and J 7 bases, leaving 12 bases between the germline ends. The CDR3 sequence is CASGLVIAGAGYTF. The CDR3 bases are TGTGCTAGTGGTTTGGTAATAGCAGGAGCTGGCTACACCTTC.

The V call is TRBV19, the J call TRBJ1-5, with D unresolved. V lost 2 bases and J lost 4, with 6 bases in between. Germline CDR1 is LNHDA and CDR2 is SQIVND (reference sequence). The CDR3 length is 13 residues. This chain's CDR3 is CASSIQRNQPQHF. CDR3 DNA sequence: TGTGCCAGTAGTATACAAAGGAATCAGCCCCAGCATTTT.

The J gene is TRBJ1-6, the V gene TRBV6-1, with 9 bases identical to TRBD1. This CDR3 is built from 14 residues. Germline loops: CDR1 MNHNS, CDR2 SASEGT. Trimming at V came to 6 bases and at J to 9 bases, leaving 6 bases not matched to a gene. Written as DNA, the CDR3 is TGTGCCAGCAGGAGGACAGGGGACCGTTCACCCCTCCACTTT. Residues: CASRRTGDRSPLHF.

V is TRBV29-1 and J is TRBJ1-2, with 7 bases identical to TRBD1. The CDR3 contains 13 residues. Germline values: CDR1 SQVTM, CDR2 ANQGSEA. The ends lost 6 bases at V and 7 bases at J; junction bases unmatched: 11. The CDR3 sequence: CSVRDREGRGYTF. The CDR3, as DNA: TGCAGCGTCAGAGACAGGGAAGGCCGTGGCTACACCTTC.

This clone occurred once. V usage is TRBV6-6 and J usage is TRBJ1-6, with 7 nucleotides matching TRBD1. J lost 8 bases, V lost 7 bases, and 11 bases had no gene match. CDR3 length equals 15 residues. Germline CDR1 is MNHNY and CDR2 is SVGAGI (reference sequence). The CDR3 is CASKLGGPGHSPLHF. The CDR3 DNA sequence: TGTGCCAGCAAGTTAGGGGGCCCAGGTCATTCACCCCTCCACTTT.

The chain carries TRBV6-1 and TRBJ1-2; 7 bases line up with TRBD1. CDR3 length equals 14 residues. Germline V gives CDR1 MNHNS, CDR2 SASEGT. Trimming took 6 bases from V and 5 from J; bases not matched to a gene: 9. The CDR3 reads CASSLRDSLYGYTF. In nucleotides, the CDR3 is TGTGCCAGCAGCCTCCGGGACAGTTTATATGGCTACACCTTC.

The CDR3 coding sequence is TGTGCCAGTTTGGCCCCGGGCGATCAGCCCCAGCATTTT. It is translated as CASLAPGDQPQHF. The V gene is TRBV19, the J gene TRBJ1-5; no definite D call. Germline CDR1 reads LNHDA; CDR2 reads SQIVND (reference sequence). This CDR3 has 13 residues. The germline V and J ends were trimmed by 8 bases and 5 bases, with 13 bases remaining between them.

This clone is medium-sized within its sample. The V call is TRBV6-4, the J call TRBJ2-1; 9 bases are shared with TRBD2. The V gene end was trimmed by 5 bases and the J gene end by 5 bases; junction bases not matched to a gene: 10. The V gene's germline CDR1 is MRHNA and CDR2 SNTAGT. The CDR3 length is 16 residues. The CDR3: CASSPSTSGPHNEQFF. CDR3 DNA sequence: TGTGCCAGCAGTCCCTCGACTAGCGGTCCCCACAATGAGCAGTTCTTC.

This rearrangement joins TRBV6-1 to TRBJ1-1; 10 nucleotides line up with TRBD1. Trimming cost V 3 bases and J 1 base; bases outside gene matches: 5. Per germline, CDR1 MNHNS and CDR2 SASEGT. The CDR3 sequence is 16 residues long. In DNA, the CDR3 is TGTGCCAGCAGTGACGGGACAGGGGTTCCGAACACTGAAGCTTTCTTT. Encoded protein: CASSDGTGVPNTEAFF.

V is TRBV4-3 and J is TRBJ1-2, with D possibly being TRBD1 (6 bases). The CDR3 consists of 15 residues. The V gene's germline CDR1 is LGHNA and CDR2 YSLEER. Trimming cost V 4 bases and J 2 bases, with 14 bases left between them. The CDR3 DNA is TGCGCCAGCAGCCGAGCAGGGGAGGCAAACTATGGCTACACCTTC. Translation: CASSRAGEANYGYTF.

The chain joins TRBV10-1 to TRBJ1-2; possible D gene TRBD1, 5 bases. Germline CDR1 WNHNN, CDR2 SYGVQD (reference sequence). V lost 2 bases and J lost 4, with 17 bases in between. The length of the CDR3 is 16 residues. The CDR3 DNA follows: TGCGCCAGCAGTGAGACCCACGACGTGGGGCTCTATGGCTACACCTTC. Translated, it gives CASSETHDVGLYGYTF.

CDR3 region: CASSSSPGGEAFF. CDR3 sequence (DNA): TGTGCCAGCAGCTCATCACCTGGAGGGGAAGCTTTCTTT. V usage is TRBV7-2 and J usage is TRBJ1-1; no clear D. The ends were cut back, 4 bases at V and 8 bases at J, with 14 bases in the middle. The CDR3 consists of 13 residues. Germline CDR1 is SGHTA and CDR2 is FQGNSA.

The CDR3 sequence is CASSIDRGLQVAQHF. In DNA form, the CDR3 reads TGTGCCAGTAGTATAGACAGGGGCCTGCAGGTAGCCCAGCATTTT. This chain joins TRBV19 and TRBJ1-5, with D possibly matching TRBD1 (6 bases). Deletions cut 0 bases from V and 11 bases from J, with 17 bases between. CDR1 and CDR2 (germline): LNHDA, SQIVND (reference sequence). This CDR3 comprises 15 residues.

This clone was detected only a few times. This chain uses TRBV29-1 with TRBJ2-3; D gene ambiguous. Trimming shortened V by 4 bases and J by 0 bases, and 5 bases separated the two germline ends. Germline values: CDR1 SQVTM, CDR2 ANQGSEA. The CDR3 is 12 residues long. Here the CDR3 reads CSVVSSTDTQYF. The CDR3 coding sequence is TGCAGCGTTGTTAGCAGCACAGATACGCAGTATTTT.

CDR3 in DNA: TGTGCCAGCAGTTTATGGGTGGATGGCTACACCTTC. As protein: CASSLWVDGYTF. The rearrangement links TRBV28 to TRBJ1-2; D is unclear. Germline V gene sequence: CDR1 MDHEN, CDR2 SYDVKM. This CDR3 has 12 residues. The V end was cut by 0 bases, the J end by 6 bases, with 5 bases between.

This rearrangement joins TRBV14 to TRBJ2-1; the D gene is possibly TRBD1 (6 bases). Trimming cost V 5 bases and J 13 bases, with 12 bases left between them. CDR1 and CDR2 (germline): SGHDN, FVKESK. The CDR3 runs 11 residues. DNA for the CDR3: TGTGCCAGCAGCTTAGGTGGGGGCCAGTTCTTC. Residues: CASSLGGGQFF.

The chain has TRBV6-5 and TRBJ1-1; the D is unclear. This CDR3 has 13 amino acids. Germline V gene lookup returns CDR1 MNHEY and CDR2 SVGAGI. Deletions cut 0 bases from V and 7 bases from J, with 9 bases between. CDR3 coding DNA: TGTGCCAGCAGTTACTCGCGAGGTAGTGAAGCTTTCTTT. This translates into CASSYSRGSEAFF.

The chain's CDR3 is CASSGTYSSYEQYV. The CDR3 DNA reads TGTGCCAGCTCCGGGACTTATAGCTCCTACGAGCAGTACGTC. This rearrangement joins TRBV6-1 to TRBJ2-7; TRBD2 is a possible D gene (6 bases). The V and J ends lost 8 bases and 0 bases respectively, with 14 bases between them. The CDR3 is 14 residues long. Germline V lookup: CDR1 MNHNS, CDR2 SASEGT.

V is TRBV6-5 and J is TRBJ1-1; no clear D. The germline CDR1 and CDR2 sequences are MNHEY and SVGAGI. Trimming cost V 2 bases and J 8 bases, with 9 bases left between them. The CDR3 sequence is 12 residues long. CDR3 nucleotide sequence: TGTGCCAGCAGTTACGGAGGTGGGGAAGCTTTCTTT. Protein sequence: CASSYGGGEAFF.

The rearrangement uses TRBV7-3 and TRBJ1-2; D is ambiguous. V lost 3 bases and J 4 bases, leaving 9 bases between the germline ends. The germline V gene has CDR1 SGHTA and CDR2 FQGTGA. There are 13 residues in the CDR3. This CDR3 is CASSLAPLYGYTF. CDR3 DNA sequence: TGTGCCAGCAGCTTGGCGCCCCTCTATGGCTACACCTTC.

V gene TRBV28 combines with J gene TRBJ1-1; perhaps TRBD1 as D (5 bases). Looked up from germline, CDR1 is MDHEN and CDR2 is SYDVKM. V lost 1 base to trimming and J lost 5 bases, with 14 bases between them. This CDR3 comprises 15 residues. CDR3: CASSLSAGQGTEAFF. In DNA form, the CDR3 reads TGTGCCAGCAGTTTATCCGCAGGGCAAGGAACTGAAGCTTTCTTT.